This TCR beta chain originates from a study of primary melanoma T cells and metastatic recurrence. Clones were sequenced by immunoSEQ multiplex PCR, and TCRdb holds only the in-frame ones, with some missing. The listing records more than 25 clones. Sequencing was done on a sample of melanoma tumor tissue. Receptor source: a human donor with melanoma.

This clone was seen a single time. The V gene is TRBV1, the J gene TRBJ1-2. TRBV1 is classified as a pseudogene. CDR3 length: 16 residues. CDR3 nucleotide sequence: TGCACCAGCAGCTTGACCGGTGTGCGAAAGACCTATGGCTACACCTTC. Its protein is CTSSLTGVRKTYGYTF.